Below, 32 T cell receptor beta chains from the same sample are listed, as sequenced in a study of blood T cells in healthy people across ages. A second PCR of roughly 7 to 11 cycles used a sample-barcoded 5' primer and a J-beta primer mix. One entry per CDR3 protein results from TCRdb running MiXCR on the 5' RACE reads. This sample has some 1.1 million distinct CDR3 sequences; roughly two fifths occur once, and the top ten carry around 13%. The sequenced material came from blood. These receptors came from a man between 18 and 35 years old in good health.

In this sample, this clonotype turned up a few times. The V gene is TRBV7-2, the J gene TRBJ2-3; D remains unclear. There are 16 residues in the CDR3. V lost 1 base to trimming and J lost 0 bases, with 11 bases between them. CDR1 is SGHTA, CDR2 FQGNSA, per germline. Here the CDR3 reads CASSLDRAPSTDTQYF. The CDR3 DNA reads TGTGCCAGCAGCTTAGATAGGGCTCCGAGCACAGATACGCAGTATTTT. Complete variable domain (other parts from reference TRBV7-2 and TRBJ2-3): GAGVSQSPSNKVTEKGKDVELRCDPISGHTALYWYRQSLGQGLEFLIYFQGNSAPDKSGLPSDRFSAERTGGSVSTLTIQRTQQEDSAVYLCASSLDRAPSTDTQYFGPGTRLTVL.

This clonotype was detected only a few times. This sequence joins TRBV29-1 and TRBJ1-1; TRBD1 matches 9 bases. J was trimmed by 5 bases and V by 4 bases; bases with no gene match: 11. Germline CDR1 is SQVTM and CDR2 is ANQGSEA. The CDR3 loop spans 15 amino acids. The CDR3 here is CSVGRPGTGWTEAFF. The CDR3 region has the DNA TGCAGCGTTGGCCGTCCCGGGACAGGGTGGACTGAAGCTTTCTTT.

The genes are TRBV7-9 and TRBJ1-5; D gene uncertain. Trimming removed 4 bases at V and 4 bases at J, with 11 bases between. The CDR3 spans 14 residues. Germline assignment: CDR1 SEHNR and CDR2 FQNEAQ (reference sequence). CDR3 bases: TGTGCCAGCAGCTCCCGGGAAGATAATCAGCCCCAGCATTTT. Translating gives CASSSREDNQPQHF.

This chain links TRBV5-5 with TRBJ1-5; 8 nucleotides align to TRBD1. CDR1 is SGHKS, CDR2 YYEKEE, per germline (reference sequence). V trimming: 5 bases; J trimming: 0 bases; junction bases outside the gene matches: 4. The length of the CDR3 is 15 residues. The CDR3 region is CASSQGAFSNQPQHF. The CDR3 bases are TGTGCCAGCAGTCAGGGGGCCTTTAGCAATCAGCCCCAGCATTTT.

This clonotype was seen only a few times. The chain is built from TRBV4-3 and TRBJ1-1; D is ambiguous. Germline-derived CDR1 and CDR2 are LGHNA and YSLEER. V lost 1 base to trimming and J lost 1 base, with 7 bases between them. CDR3 length: 14 amino acids. The CDR3 loop reads CASSQVLWNTEAFF. For the CDR3, the DNA is TGCGCCAGCAGCCAAGTTTTATGGAACACTGAAGCTTTCTTT.

This chain connects TRBV4-1 to TRBJ1-2; 12 nucleotides align to TRBD1. This CDR3 has 18 amino acids. The germline gives CDR1 MGHRA, CDR2 YSYEKL. With V trimmed by 0 bases and J by 2 bases, 7 bases remained unmatched. The CDR3 region has the DNA TGCGCCAGCAGCCAAGAAGGGACAGGGGGCCATTCAAACTATGGCTACACCTTC. It yields the protein CASSQEGTGGHSNYGYTF.

V and J are TRBV5-1 and TRBJ1-1; 7 bases line up with TRBD1. This CDR3 spans 16 amino acids. V was clipped by 0 bases and J by 4 bases; unmatched bases: 9. Germline values: CDR1 SGHRS, CDR2 YFSETQ. In DNA form, the CDR3 reads TGCGCCAGCAGCTTGGGGGGCCGACAGGGAATCACTGAAGCTTTCTTT. Translating it yields CASSLGGRQGITEAFF.

This CDR3 reads CASVTGTSISDEQFF. DNA of the CDR3: TGTGCCAGCGTTACCGGGACTAGCATTTCGGATGAGCAGTTCTTC. The chain is built from TRBV9 and TRBJ2-1, with 9 bases lining up with TRBD2. Germline CDR1 and CDR2: SGDLS and YYNGEE. The V and J ends lost 7 bases and 8 bases, in that order; junction bases with no gene match: 13. CDR3 length equals 15 residues.

The V gene is TRBV6-5, the J gene TRBJ1-5; D ambiguous. Germline CDR1 MNHEY, CDR2 SVGAGI. CDR3 length equals 15 residues. V lost 0 bases, J lost 5 bases, and 11 bases lay in between. Here the CDR3 DNA reads TGTGCCAGCAGTTACTCGATCGGATCCGATCAGCCCCAGCATTTT. It codes for CASSYSIGSDQPQHF.

In its sample, this clonotype was seen a few times. As DNA, the CDR3 is TGCAGTGCTGACCTCACAGCAGAAGCTTTCTTT. Its protein product is CSADLTAEAFF. The chain combines TRBV20-1 with TRBJ1-1; D is uncertain. Germline V gene lookup returns CDR1 DFQATT and CDR2 SNEGSKA (reference sequence). CDR3 length: 11 amino acids. The germline V and J ends were trimmed by 5 bases and 8 bases, with 12 bases remaining between them.

The chain combines TRBV28 with TRBJ2-1; no firm D call. V was clipped by 6 bases and J by 5 bases, with 11 bases between them. This CDR3 spans 13 amino acids. Per the germline V gene, CDR1 is MDHEN and CDR2 is SYDVKM. CDR3 loop: CASRTQFHNEQFF. CDR3 nucleotide sequence: TGTGCCAGCAGGACCCAGTTCCACAATGAGCAGTTCTTC. The full variable domain, rest sourced from reference TRBV28 and TRBJ2-1, is DVKVTQSSRYLVKRTGEKVFLECVQDMDHENMFWYRQDPGLGLRLIYFSYDVKMKEKGDIPEGYSVSREKKERFSLILESASTNQTSMYLCASRTQFHNEQFFGPGTRLTVL.

This chain uses TRBV5-1 with TRBJ1-1, with 7 bases that match TRBD1. J gave up 4 bases and V 2 bases, and 2 bases lay outside the gene matches. This CDR3 contains 13 residues. CDR1 and CDR2 (germline): SGHRS, YFSETQ. For the CDR3, the DNA is TGCGCCAGCAGCTTAACAGGGGCCACTGAAGCTTTCTTT. Its translation: CASSLTGATEAFF.

At least ten counts were recorded for this clonotype. The chain is built from TRBV10-3 and TRBJ2-7, with 7 bases that match TRBD1. Germline V gene sequence: CDR1 ENHRY, CDR2 SYGVKD. With V trimmed by 6 bases and J by 4 bases, 12 bases remained unmatched. CDR3 length: 15 amino acids. CDR3 sequence reads: CAISRLKGQRYEQYF. CDR3 sequence (DNA): TGTGCCATCAGCCGACTGAAGGGACAGAGATACGAGCAGTACTTC.

V and J are TRBV3-1 and TRBJ1-1; possibly TRBD1 for D (5 bases). CDR1 and CDR2 (germline): LGHDT, YNNKEL (reference sequence). The CDR3 has 17 residues. V lost 1 base, J lost 1 base, and 16 bases lay in between. The CDR3 reads CASSQAGGREWNTEAFF. The CDR3 nucleotides read TGTGCCAGCAGCCAAGCGGGGGGGAGGGAGTGGAACACTGAAGCTTTCTTT.

Remarks on this clonotype: One end of the junction varies from germline; a read error may be responsible. The V call is TRBV5-1, the J call TRBJ1-4; D not resolved. CDR3 size: 15 residues. The V gene's germline CDR1 is SGHRS and CDR2 YFSETQ. The CDR3 sequence: CVSSLAPGTNEKLFF. In DNA, the CDR3 is TGCGTCAGCAGCTTGGCACCGGGAACTAATGAAAAACTGTTTTTT.

This clonotype has just a few counts. The J gene is TRBJ2-3, the V gene TRBV25-1; 7 positions match TRBD2. The germline CDR1 and CDR2 sequences are MGHDK and SYGVNS. V shed 3 bases, J shed 8 bases, and the junction held 8 bases outside the gene matches. There are 14 residues in the CDR3. CDR3 protein: CASSDGGDSATQYF. Here the CDR3 DNA reads TGTGCCAGCAGTGATGGGGGGGATTCTGCTACGCAGTATTTT.

V is TRBV28 and J is TRBJ1-2, with D maybe TRBD1 (6 bases). The V and J ends lost 10 bases and 1 base respectively, with 13 bases between them. The CDR3 is made up of 13 amino acids. The germline gives CDR1 MDHEN, CDR2 SYDVKM. CDR3: CATRGASNYGYTF. The CDR3 DNA reads TGTGCCACCCGGGGGGCTAGTAACTATGGCTACACCTTC.

This clonotype has more than one count but fewer than ten. The V and J genes are TRBV7-6 and TRBJ2-1, with a tentative D call TRBD2 (7 bases). There are 15 residues in the CDR3. V was shortened by 0 bases and J by 7 bases, with 13 bases between the two germline ends. Germline lookup yields CDR1 SGHVS and CDR2 FNYEAQ. The DNA of the CDR3 is TGTGCCAGCAGCTTAGCGGGGGGGCCGCGGAATGAGCAGTTCTTC. Residues: CASSLAGGPRNEQFF.

This clonotype has more than one count but fewer than ten. V is TRBV20-1 and J is TRBJ1-5; D is possibly TRBD1 (6 bases). Per the germline V gene, CDR1 is DFQATT and CDR2 is SNEGSKA (reference sequence). V was shortened by 6 bases and J by 1 base, with 16 bases between the two germline ends. The CDR3 has 15 amino acids. The CDR3 loop reads CSAERGGGSNQPQHF. Here the CDR3 DNA reads TGCAGTGCAGAACGAGGAGGGGGAAGCAATCAGCCCCAGCATTTT.

In its sample, this clonotype was seen a few times. A much larger clone is a single base away; this may be a read error. The rearrangement links TRBV20-1 to TRBJ2-1, with 7 bases lining up with TRBD1. Germline loops: CDR1 DFQATT, CDR2 SNEGSKA (reference sequence). The CDR3 runs 14 residues. Trimming removed 6 bases from V and 3 bases from J; junction bases left unmatched: 8. The CDR3 loop is CSAGQSPYYNEQFF. The CDR3 DNA follows: TGCAGTGCGGGACAGAGTCCTTACTACAATGAGCAGTTCTTC.

This chain connects TRBV14 to TRBJ2-3; possible D gene TRBD1, 6 bases. From germline, CDR1 is SGHDN and CDR2 FVKESK. The CDR3 loop spans 17 amino acids. The ends were cut back, 4 bases at V and 6 bases at J, with 23 bases in the middle. CDR3 nucleotide sequence: TGTGCCAGCAGCCCCAGGGAAGGGACACCCAATCCGGATACGCAGTATTTT. Residues: CASSPREGTPNPDTQYF. Full variable domain (rest looked up from reference TRBV14 and TRBJ2-3): EAGVTQFPSHSVIEKGQTVTLRCDPISGHDNLYWYRRVMGKEIKFLLHFVKESKQDESGMPNNRFLAERTGGTYSTLKVQPAELEDSGVYFCASSPREGTPNPDTQYFGPGTRLTVL.

The J gene is TRBJ2-7, the V gene TRBV6-1, with 8 bases fitting TRBD2. Germline loops: CDR1 MNHNS, CDR2 SASEGT. This CDR3 region has 19 residues. The junction had 19 bases not matched to a gene; V was cut back by 6 bases and J by 0 bases. CDR3 protein: CASSTRGGLFLVSSYEQYF. CDR3 nucleotide sequence: TGTGCCAGCAGCACCCGGGGGGGACTTTTTCTTGTAAGCTCCTACGAGCAGTACTTC.

This clonotype was recorded a few times. The J gene is TRBJ2-3, the V gene TRBV5-6; 9 bases are a match to TRBD1. V lost 4 bases, J lost 3 bases, and 6 bases stayed unmatched. The CDR3 length is 15 residues. The germline gives CDR1 SGHDT, CDR2 YYEEEE. The CDR3 sequence: CASSRTGQGTDTQYF. Written as DNA, the CDR3 is TGTGCCAGCAGCCGTACCGGACAGGGGACAGATACGCAGTATTTT.

CDR3 sequence (DNA): TGCAGTGCCACCGGGACAGAGCTCTATGGCTACACCTTC. It encodes CSATGTELYGYTF. V is TRBV20-1 and J is TRBJ1-2, with 7 bases identical to TRBD1. The ends lost 6 bases at V and 4 bases at J; junction bases unmatched: 8. Germline V gene data show CDR1 as DFQATT and CDR2 as SNEGSKA (reference sequence). This CDR3 spans 13 amino acids.

This clonotype was counted a few times. The chain recombines TRBV12-3 or TRBV12-4 with TRBJ2-4, with a weak D call TRBD2 (6 bases). CDR3 length: 11 amino acids. V shed 5 bases and J shed 8 bases, with 7 bases lying between them. The CDR3 nucleotides are TGTGCCAGCAGTCGGGGGTACATTCAGTACTTC. It codes for CASSRGYIQYF.

This clonotype showed up just a few times. In DNA form, the CDR3 reads TGTGCCACCAGCAGAGAACTCACGAGGGGCCGGAACACTGAAGCTTTCTTT. Translation: CATSRELTRGRNTEAFF. The rearrangement links TRBV15 to TRBJ1-1, with D perhaps matching TRBD1 (5 bases). V dropped 0 bases and J dropped 1 base, with 15 bases sitting between them. Germline assignment: CDR1 LNHNV and CDR2 YYDKDF (reference sequence). CDR3 length: 17 residues. Drawing the rest from reference TRBV15 and TRBJ1-1, the complete variable domain is DAMVIQNPRYQVTQFGKPVTLSCSQTLNHNVMYWYQQKSSQAPKLLFHYYDKDFNNEADTPDNFQSRRPNTSFCFLDIRSPGLGDTAMYLCATSRELTRGRNTEAFFGQGTRLTVV.

The chain joins TRBV25-1 to TRBJ1-1; possibly TRBD1 for D (5 bases). This CDR3 spans 11 amino acids. V gave up 8 bases and J gave up 4 bases, with 8 bases separating them. The germline gives CDR1 MGHDK, CDR2 SYGVNS. CDR3 residues: CASGQLTEAFF. The DNA of the CDR3 is TGTGCCAGCGGACAACTCACTGAAGCTTTCTTT. Full variable domain (remainder filled in from reference TRBV25-1 and TRBJ1-1): EADIYQTPRYLVIGTGKKITLECSQTMGHDKMYWYQQDPGMELHLIHYSYGVNSTEKGDLSSESTVSRIRTEHFPLTLESARPSHTSQYLCASGQLTEAFFGQGTRLTVV.

This clonotype has just a few counts. This sequence joins TRBV20-1 and TRBJ2-1; the D is unclear. The germline V and J ends were trimmed by 0 bases and 2 bases, with 11 bases remaining between them. The length of the CDR3 is 15 residues. Per germline, CDR1 DFQATT and CDR2 SNEGSKA (reference sequence). The chain's CDR3 is CSARDRSVTYNEQFF. CDR3 bases: TGCAGTGCTAGAGATCGTTCAGTGACCTACAATGAGCAGTTCTTC.

This chain connects TRBV6-1 to TRBJ1-3; D gene uncertain. This CDR3 is 13 amino acids long. Trimming removed 5 bases at V and 1 base at J, with 6 bases between. Germline loops: CDR1 MNHNS, CDR2 SASEGT. CDR3 nucleotide sequence: TGTGCCAGCAGTAGCGCGTCTGGAAACACCATATATTTT. Its translation: CASSSASGNTIYF.

This clonotype turned up a few times. This chain connects TRBV2 to TRBJ1-2; no clear D. CDR1 and CDR2 (germline): SNHLY, FYNNEI. V was pared by 0 bases and J by 6 bases, with 11 bases between. This CDR3 is 14 amino acids long. In nucleotides, the CDR3 is TGTGCCAGCAGTGAAGCGAGTGCGGCCAATGGCTACACCTTC. Its protein is CASSEASAANGYTF.

The sample holds a few counts of this clonotype. V gene TRBV9 combines with J gene TRBJ2-7, with a possible D match to TRBD1 (7 bases). Trimming pared 7 bases from V and 0 bases from J, leaving 11 bases between. In germline, CDR1 is SGDLS, CDR2 YYNGEE. CDR3 length: 13 residues. The CDR3 protein is CASGTAGSYEQYF. The CDR3 bases are TGTGCCAGCGGGACAGCGGGCTCCTACGAGCAGTACTTC.

About this clonotype: Germline is not matched at one junction end, which may reflect a read error. The CDR3 sequence is CASRASYNGQFF. For the CDR3, the DNA is TGCGCCAGCAGGGCTAGCTATAATGGGCAGTTCTTC. The rearrangement joins TRBV5-1 to TRBJ2-1; D is perhaps TRBD2 (5 bases). The CDR3 contains 12 residues. CDR1 and CDR2 from the germline V gene are SGHRS and YFSETQ.